These 29 T cell receptor beta chains share one sample of origin, sequenced in a study of blood T cell repertoires in COVID-19. Only in-frame clones appear in the TCRdb table, and some are missing; sequencing was by immunoSEQ multiplex PCR. The sample consists of over 80,000 clones, 90% to 95% of them appearing once. The sample taken for sequencing was peripheral blood. The receptors here all came from a man aged 55 to 69 with acute or convalescent COVID-19.

The V call is TRBV7-2, the J call TRBJ2-3, with D unclear. Germline V gene data show CDR1 as SGHTA and CDR2 as FQGNSA. Deletions cut 5 bases from V and 3 bases from J, with 6 bases between. This CDR3 has 12 amino acids. The DNA of the CDR3 is TGTGCCAGCAGCGTCAGAACAGATACGCAGTATTTT. Its translation: CASSVRTDTQYF.

The CDR3 nucleotides are TGTGCCAGCAGTTACTGGGGGAGGACTACCTCAAATGAGCAGTTCTTC. Its translation is CASSYWGRTTSNEQFF. The gene calls are TRBV6-2 or TRBV6-3 and TRBJ2-1, with D possibly being TRBD2 (6 bases). CDR1 and CDR2 (germline): MNHEY, SVGEGT. The CDR3 loop spans 16 amino acids. V was pared by 1 base and J by 7 bases, with 17 bases between.

The chain is built from TRBV29-1 and TRBJ2-3, with 11 bases fitting TRBD2. Germline lookup yields CDR1 SQVTM and CDR2 ANQGSEA. V shed 4 bases, J shed 3 bases, and the junction held 3 bases outside the gene matches. The CDR3 runs to 14 residues. The CDR3 region has the DNA TGCAGCGTTGTGGCTAGCGGGAGGACAGATACGCAGTATTTT. This translates into CSVVASGRTDTQYF.

V and J are TRBV5-1 and TRBJ1-3; D gene uncertain. This CDR3 contains 14 residues. V lost 2 bases and J lost 0, with 6 bases in between. Per the germline V gene, CDR1 is SGHRS and CDR2 is YFSETQ. The CDR3 DNA follows: TGCGCCAGCAGCTTTTCCGTCTCTGGAAACACCATATATTTT. Residues: CASSFSVSGNTIYF.

The genes are TRBV29-1 and TRBJ2-3; 8 nucleotides match TRBD2. The CDR3 is 12 amino acids. J lost 3 bases, V lost 8 bases, and 4 bases had no gene match. CDR1 SQVTM and CDR2 ANQGSEA come from the germline V gene. The chain's CDR3 is CSPGGGTDTQYF. CDR3 DNA sequence: TGCAGCCCCGGGGGGGGGACAGATACGCAGTATTTT.

The chain uses TRBV7-3 and TRBJ2-3; D remains unclear. V lost 1 base, J lost 2 bases, and 10 bases lay in between. CDR1 and CDR2 from the germline V gene are SGHTA and FQGTGA. CDR3 length: 15 residues. Written as DNA, the CDR3 is TGTGCCAGCAGCTTAAGAGGTTTACTCACAGATACGCAGTATTTT. Its translation: CASSLRGLLTDTQYF.

The chain has TRBV27 and TRBJ2-2; 10 positions agree with TRBD2. V lost 3 bases and J lost 5; bases outside the gene matches: 3. Germline V lookup: CDR1 MNHEY, CDR2 SMNVEV (reference sequence). The CDR3 runs 15 residues. CDR3 residues: CASSFLAGVTGELFF. The DNA for the CDR3 is TGTGCCAGCAGTTTTCTAGCGGGAGTTACCGGGGAGCTGTTTTTT.

The chain employs TRBV11-2 and TRBJ2-7; D gene ambiguous. Trimming removed 6 bases from V and 6 bases from J, with 12 bases in between. CDR3 length: 12 residues. Looked up from germline, CDR1 is SGHAT and CDR2 is FQNNGV. This CDR3 reads CASSFSPPEQYF. CDR3 in DNA: TGTGCCAGCAGTTTCTCCCCCCCCGAGCAGTACTTC.

The rearrangement joins TRBV19 to TRBJ2-7; 10 bases fit TRBD1. This CDR3 is built from 14 residues. V lost 6 bases and J lost 4; bases outside the gene matches: 6. Looked up from germline, CDR1 is LNHDA and CDR2 is SQIVND (reference sequence). The CDR3 sequence is CASSRTGGYYEQYF. The CDR3 DNA sequence: TGTGCCAGTAGCCGGACAGGGGGGTATTACGAGCAGTACTTC.

The chain employs TRBV12-3 or TRBV12-4 and TRBJ1-2; D gene ambiguous. Trimming cost V 8 bases and J 7 bases, with 17 bases left between them. This CDR3 region has 13 residues. CDR3 residues: CASVVMDRGGYTF. CDR3 DNA: TGTGCCAGCGTGGTCATGGACCGGGGTGGCTACACCTTC.

The gene calls are TRBV13 and TRBJ2-1; D is perhaps TRBD1 (6 bases). Trimming took 0 bases from V and 9 from J, leaving 18 bases between them. CDR1 and CDR2 (germline): PRHDT, FYEKMQ (reference sequence). This CDR3 comprises 16 residues. The DNA of the CDR3 is TGTGCCAGCAGCTTAGGCCTAAGGGTTGAAGGGGGTGAGCAGTTCTTC. It yields the protein CASSLGLRVEGGEQFF.

V and J are TRBV6-5 and TRBJ2-3; the D gene is possibly TRBD2 (6 bases). CDR1 and CDR2 (germline): MNHEY, SVGAGI. The CDR3 spans 14 residues. V was cut by 5 bases and J by 2 bases, with 11 bases left in between. In DNA form, the CDR3 reads TGTGCCAGCAGTCGGGACTTAGACACAGATACGCAGTATTTT. It specifies CASSRDLDTDTQYF.

The V and J genes are TRBV25-1 and TRBJ2-2; D may be TRBD2 (5 bases). The CDR3 runs 14 residues. Germline CDR1 is MGHDK and CDR2 is SYGVNS. V was shortened by 4 bases and J by 8 bases, with 14 bases between the two germline ends. CDR3 nucleotides: TGTGCCAGCAGTGGATACCAAAGAGGGGGGGAGCTGTTTTTT. This codes for CASSGYQRGGELFF. The entire variable domain, with the rest obtained from reference TRBV25-1 and TRBJ2-2, is as follows: EADIYQTPRYLVIGTGKKITLECSQTMGHDKMYWYQQDPGMELHLIHYSYGVNSTEKGDLSSESTVSRIRTEHFPLTLESARPSHTSQYLCASSGYQRGGELFFGEGSRLTVL.

The chain combines TRBV11-2 with TRBJ1-5; TRBD1 is a possible D gene (6 bases). Per the germline V gene, CDR1 is SGHAT and CDR2 is FQNNGV. The germline V and J ends were trimmed by 1 base and 2 bases, with 15 bases remaining between them. This CDR3 contains 17 residues. The CDR3 DNA sequence: TGTGCCAGCAGCTTAGGCGCAACAGGGATAGGCAATCAGCCCCAGCATTTT. Its translation: CASSLGATGIGNQPQHF.

The V gene is TRBV19, the J gene TRBJ2-5, with 8 bases matching TRBD2. This CDR3 contains 15 residues. V was clipped by 6 bases and J by 4 bases; unmatched bases: 10. Looked up from germline, CDR1 is LNHDA and CDR2 is SQIVND (reference sequence). CDR3 in DNA: TGTGCCAGTAGATCGGCTAGCGGGCAGTCAGAGACCCAGTACTTC. Translating it yields CASRSASGQSETQYF.

This clone was counted a single time. The chain combines TRBV27 with TRBJ2-7; 7 bases map to TRBD2. The V and J ends lost 5 bases and 7 bases, in that order; junction bases with no gene match: 14. Germline V gene sequence: CDR1 MNHEY, CDR2 SMNVEV (reference sequence). The length of the CDR3 is 15 residues. In DNA, the CDR3 is TGTGCCAGCAGTCCTCGGGAGGTAGGTTCGCTGGAGCAGTACTTC. Translating it yields CASSPREVGSLEQYF.

The genes are TRBV19 and TRBJ2-3; possible D gene TRBD2, 6 bases. V gave up 4 bases and J gave up 5 bases, with 16 bases separating them. This CDR3 spans 15 amino acids. Germline CDR1 is LNHDA and CDR2 is SQIVND (reference sequence). DNA of the CDR3: TGTGCCAGTAGTACCCAGTCCGGGGGATTAGATACGCAGTATTTT. Protein product: CASSTQSGGLDTQYF.

J is TRBJ1-5 and V is TRBV3-1 (or the pseudogene TRBV3-2), with 7 bases matching TRBD1. Germline V gene data show CDR1 as LGHDT and CDR2 as YNNKEL (reference sequence). The CDR3 runs 16 residues. Trimming removed 1 base from V and 0 bases from J; junction bases left unmatched: 3. DNA of the CDR3: TGTGCCAGCAGCCAAGGGTGGGACAGTAGCAATCAGCCCCAGCATTTT. Residues: CASSQGWDSSNQPQHF.

This clone has just a few counts. V is TRBV28 and J is TRBJ2-5; 9 bases fit TRBD2. The CDR3 length is 16 residues. The germline CDR1 and CDR2 sequences are MDHEN and SYDVKM. Trimming cost V 8 bases and J 5 bases; bases outside gene matches: 15. CDR3 nucleotide sequence: TGTGCCAGCGCCATGACCCGGCTAGCGGGGACGGAGACCCAGTACTTC. Residues: CASAMTRLAGTETQYF.

V usage is TRBV30 and J usage is TRBJ1-3, with D perhaps matching TRBD1 (6 bases). The length of the CDR3 is 16 residues. Germline V gene data show CDR1 as GTSNPN and CDR2 as SVGIG (reference sequence). V was shortened by 2 bases and J by 0 bases, with 14 bases between the two germline ends. This chain's CDR3 is CAWSTGQLLSGNTIYF. CDR3 in DNA: TGTGCCTGGAGTACTGGACAGCTACTCTCTGGAAACACCATATATTTT.

The V and J genes are TRBV5-6 and TRBJ2-3, with D perhaps TRBD1 (6 bases). CDR3 length: 18 residues. Germline V lookup: CDR1 SGHDT, CDR2 YYEEEE. V lost 2 bases to trimming and J lost 5 bases, with 24 bases between them. CDR3 in amino acids: CASSFLRDTLSAGDTQYF. The CDR3 DNA reads TGTGCCAGCAGCTTTCTCCGGGACACTCTCTCGGCGGGAGATACGCAGTATTTT. Full variable domain (outside the CDR3, taken from reference TRBV5-6 and TRBJ2-3): DAGVTQSPTHLIKTRGQQVTLRCSPKSGHDTVSWYQQALGQGPQFIFQYYEEEERQRGNFPDRFSGHQFPNYSSELNVNALLLGDSALYLCASSFLRDTLSAGDTQYFGPGTRLTVL.

The V and J genes are TRBV4-3 and TRBJ1-1; 8 nucleotides agree with TRBD1. Germline CDR1 reads LGHNA; CDR2 reads YSLEER. The CDR3 has 18 residues. J was trimmed by 2 bases and V by 0 bases; bases with no gene match: 11. In DNA, the CDR3 is TGCGCCAGCAGCCAAGATAGATTCGGACAGGGAGAAAACACTGAAGCTTTCTTT. Protein sequence: CASSQDRFGQGENTEAFF.

The chain joins TRBV11-2 to TRBJ1-5; TRBD1 matches 10 bases. This CDR3 comprises 15 residues. Unmatched junction bases numbered 10, after V lost 6 bases and J lost 8 bases. Germline assignment: CDR1 SGHAT and CDR2 FQNNGV. In DNA form, the CDR3 reads TGTGCCAGCAGACCGACAGGGGGCCAGTTGGAGCCCCAGCATTTT. It translates to CASRPTGGQLEPQHF.

The rearrangement uses TRBV3-1 (or the pseudogene TRBV3-2) and TRBJ1-4; TRBD1 might be the D (6 bases). The germline gives CDR1 LGHDT, CDR2 YNNKEL (reference sequence). V lost 0 bases to trimming and J lost 3 bases, with 11 bases between them. The CDR3 totals 16 residues. The CDR3 loop is CASSQERGSANEKLFF. The CDR3 nucleotides are TGTGCCAGCAGCCAAGAGAGGGGGTCGGCTAATGAAAAACTGTTTTTT.

The chain carries TRBV7-9 and TRBJ1-3; D ambiguous. The V gene lost 5 bases and the J gene lost 0 bases, with 14 bases spanning the gap. The germline gives CDR1 SEHNR, CDR2 FQNEAQ (reference sequence). The CDR3 is 16 amino acids. CDR3 bases: TGTGCCAGCAGCCACCCGGGTAGTAACTCTGGAAACACCATATATTTT. This gives the protein CASSHPGSNSGNTIYF.

CDR3 region: CASSLSAGETQYF. In nucleotides, the CDR3 is TGTGCCAGCAGCTTATCGGCGGGAGAGACCCAGTACTTC. The chain carries TRBV7-2 and TRBJ2-5, with TRBD2 as a possible D gene (5 bases). The ends were cut back, 2 bases at V and 4 bases at J, with 8 bases in the middle. The germline V gene has CDR1 SGHTA and CDR2 FQGNSA. CDR3 size: 13 residues.

The chain uses TRBV19 and TRBJ1-4, with TRBD1 matching over 8 bases. The length of the CDR3 is 15 residues. With V trimmed by 1 base and J by 5 bases, 3 bases remained unmatched. In germline, CDR1 is LNHDA, CDR2 SQIVND (reference sequence). CDR3 residues: CASSIGDRRNEKLFF. CDR3 DNA: TGTGCCAGTAGTATAGGGGACAGGAGAAATGAAAAACTGTTTTTT.

V and J are TRBV5-4 and TRBJ2-1; D possibly corresponds to TRBD1 (5 bases). Germline CDR1 and CDR2: SGHNT and YYREEE (reference sequence). V was cut by 3 bases and J by 8 bases, with 18 bases left in between. CDR3 length: 15 residues. The CDR3 DNA sequence: TGTGCCAGCAGCTCCGAAGGCGGAACAGGTCATGAGCAGTTCTTC. Residues: CASSSEGGTGHEQFF. Supplemented by reference TRBV5-4 and TRBJ2-1, the full variable domain reads ETGVTQSPTHLIKTRGQQVTLRCSSQSGHNTVSWYQQALGQGPQFIFQYYREEENGRGNFPPRFSGLQFPNYSSELNVNALELDDSALYLCASSSEGGTGHEQFFGPGTRLTVL.

The chain has TRBV4-1 and TRBJ2-3; 10 nucleotides match TRBD2. Germline CDR1 MGHRA, CDR2 YSYEKL. Trimming cost V 4 bases and J 4 bases; bases outside gene matches: 5. The CDR3 is 15 residues long. CDR3 DNA: TGCGCCAGCAGCCCCCTAGCGGGAGTCTCAGATACGCAGTATTTT. It encodes CASSPLAGVSDTQYF.